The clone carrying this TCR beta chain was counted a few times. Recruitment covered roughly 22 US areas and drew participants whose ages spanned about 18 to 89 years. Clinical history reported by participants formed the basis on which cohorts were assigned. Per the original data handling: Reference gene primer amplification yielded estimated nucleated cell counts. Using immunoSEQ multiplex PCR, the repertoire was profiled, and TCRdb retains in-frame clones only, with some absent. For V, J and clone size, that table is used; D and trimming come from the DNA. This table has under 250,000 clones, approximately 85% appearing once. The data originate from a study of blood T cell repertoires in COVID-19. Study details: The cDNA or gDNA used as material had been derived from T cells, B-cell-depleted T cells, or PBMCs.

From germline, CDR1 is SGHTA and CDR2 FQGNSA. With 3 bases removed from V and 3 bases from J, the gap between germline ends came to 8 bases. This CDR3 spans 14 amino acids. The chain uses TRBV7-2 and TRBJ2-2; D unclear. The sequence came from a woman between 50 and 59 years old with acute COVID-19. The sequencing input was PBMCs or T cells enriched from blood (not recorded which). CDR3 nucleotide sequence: TGTGCCAGCAGCTTTCGTCCTGACACCGGGGAGCTGTTTTTT. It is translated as CASSFRPDTGELFF. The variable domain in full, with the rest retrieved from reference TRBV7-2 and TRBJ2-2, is GAGVSQSPSNKVTEKGKDVELRCDPISGHTALYWYRQSLGQGLEFLIYFQGNSAPDKSGLPSDRFSAERTGGSVSTLTIQRTQQEDSAVYLCASSFRPDTGELFFGEGSRLTVL.